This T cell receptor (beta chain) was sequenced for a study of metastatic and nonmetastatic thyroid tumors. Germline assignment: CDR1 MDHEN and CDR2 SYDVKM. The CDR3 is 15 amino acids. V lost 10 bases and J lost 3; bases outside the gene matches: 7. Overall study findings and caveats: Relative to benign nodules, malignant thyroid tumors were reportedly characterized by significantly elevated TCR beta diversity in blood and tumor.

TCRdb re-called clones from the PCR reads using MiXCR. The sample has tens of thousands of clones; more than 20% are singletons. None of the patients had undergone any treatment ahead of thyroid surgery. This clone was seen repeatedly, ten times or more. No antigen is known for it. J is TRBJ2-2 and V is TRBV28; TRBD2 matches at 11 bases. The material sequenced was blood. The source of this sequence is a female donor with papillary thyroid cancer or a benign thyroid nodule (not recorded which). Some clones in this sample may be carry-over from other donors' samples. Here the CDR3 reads CATMLAGGYTGELFF. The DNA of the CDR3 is TGTGCCACAATGCTAGCGGGAGGATACACCGGGGAGCTGTTTTTT.